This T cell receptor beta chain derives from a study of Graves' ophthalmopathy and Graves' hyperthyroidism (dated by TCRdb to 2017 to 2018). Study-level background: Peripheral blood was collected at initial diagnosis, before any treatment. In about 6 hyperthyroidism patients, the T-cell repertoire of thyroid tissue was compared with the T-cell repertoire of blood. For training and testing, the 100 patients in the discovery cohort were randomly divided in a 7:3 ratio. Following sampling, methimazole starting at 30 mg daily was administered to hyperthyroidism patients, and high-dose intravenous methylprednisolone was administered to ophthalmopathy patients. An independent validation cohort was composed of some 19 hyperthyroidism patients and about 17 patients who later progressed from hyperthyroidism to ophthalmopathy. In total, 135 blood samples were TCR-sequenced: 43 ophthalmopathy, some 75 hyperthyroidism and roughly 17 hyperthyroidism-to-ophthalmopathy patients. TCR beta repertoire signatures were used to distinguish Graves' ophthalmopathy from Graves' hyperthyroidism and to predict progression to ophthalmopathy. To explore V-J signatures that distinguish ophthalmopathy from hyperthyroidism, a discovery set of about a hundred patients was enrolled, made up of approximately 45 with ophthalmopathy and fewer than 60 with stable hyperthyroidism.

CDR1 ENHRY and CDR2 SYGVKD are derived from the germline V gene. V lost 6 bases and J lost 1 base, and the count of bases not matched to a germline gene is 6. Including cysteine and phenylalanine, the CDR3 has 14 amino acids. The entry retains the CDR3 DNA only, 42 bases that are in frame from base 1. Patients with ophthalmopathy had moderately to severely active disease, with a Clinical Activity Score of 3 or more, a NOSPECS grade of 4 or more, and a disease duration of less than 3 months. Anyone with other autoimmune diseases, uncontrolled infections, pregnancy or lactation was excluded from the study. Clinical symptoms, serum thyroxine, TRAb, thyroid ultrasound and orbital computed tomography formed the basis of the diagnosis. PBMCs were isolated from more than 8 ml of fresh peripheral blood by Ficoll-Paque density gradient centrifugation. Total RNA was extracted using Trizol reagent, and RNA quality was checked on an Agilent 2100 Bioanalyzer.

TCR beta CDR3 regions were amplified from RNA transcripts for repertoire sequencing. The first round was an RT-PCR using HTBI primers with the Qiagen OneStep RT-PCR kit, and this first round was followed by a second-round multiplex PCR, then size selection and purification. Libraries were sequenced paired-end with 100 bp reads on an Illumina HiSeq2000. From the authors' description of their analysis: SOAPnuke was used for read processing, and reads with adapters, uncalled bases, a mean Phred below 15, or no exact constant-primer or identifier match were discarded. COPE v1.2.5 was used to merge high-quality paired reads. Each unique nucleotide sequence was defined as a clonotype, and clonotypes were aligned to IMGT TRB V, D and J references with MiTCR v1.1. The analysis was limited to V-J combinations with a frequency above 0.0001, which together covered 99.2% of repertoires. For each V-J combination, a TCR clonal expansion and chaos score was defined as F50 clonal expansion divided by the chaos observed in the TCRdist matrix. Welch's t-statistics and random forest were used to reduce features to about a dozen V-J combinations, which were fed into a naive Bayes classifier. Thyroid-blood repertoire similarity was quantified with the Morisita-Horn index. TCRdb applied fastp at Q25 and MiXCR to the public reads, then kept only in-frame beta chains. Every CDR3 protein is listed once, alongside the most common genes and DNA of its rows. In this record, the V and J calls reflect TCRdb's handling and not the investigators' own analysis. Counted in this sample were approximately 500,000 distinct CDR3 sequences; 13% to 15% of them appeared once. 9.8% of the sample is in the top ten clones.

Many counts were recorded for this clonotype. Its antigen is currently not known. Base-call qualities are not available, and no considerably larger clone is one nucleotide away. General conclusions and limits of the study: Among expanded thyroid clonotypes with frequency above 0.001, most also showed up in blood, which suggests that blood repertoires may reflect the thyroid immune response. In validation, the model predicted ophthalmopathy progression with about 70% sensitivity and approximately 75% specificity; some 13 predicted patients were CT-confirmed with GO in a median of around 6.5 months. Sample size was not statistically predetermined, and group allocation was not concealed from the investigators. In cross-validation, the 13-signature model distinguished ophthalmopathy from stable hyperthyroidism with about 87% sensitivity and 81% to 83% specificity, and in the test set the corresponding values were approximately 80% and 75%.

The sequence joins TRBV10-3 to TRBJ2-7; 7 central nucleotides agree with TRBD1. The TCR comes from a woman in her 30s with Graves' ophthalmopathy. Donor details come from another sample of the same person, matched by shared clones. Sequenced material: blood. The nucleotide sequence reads TGTGCCATCAGCCGGACAGGAGCATCCTACGAGCAGTACTTC. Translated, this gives CAISRTGASYEQYF.